Listed here is a single T cell receptor (beta chain). As yet, its antigen is unknown. TCRdb's table, derived via immunoSEQ multiplex PCR, lists solely in-frame clones and lacks some. The sample includes tens of thousands of clones, 92% of them seen just once. These data originate in a study of T cell responses to AZD1222 COVID-19 vaccine. The germline CDR1 and CDR2 sequences are GTSNPN and SVGIG (reference sequence). V was trimmed by 6 bases and J by 7 bases, leaving 15 bases between them. The CDR3 has 13 residues. General study points: CD4 TCRs associated with vaccination spanned spike, dominating at 160-218 and 743-854. After two AZD1222 doses, spike-specific TCR breadth and depth rose versus day 0.

The sample was peripheral blood, taken 28 days after the second AZD1222 dose. The chain has TRBV30 and TRBJ1-4; unclear D gene. The TCR originated in an adult who received the AZD1222 COVID-19 vaccine. The CDR3 region is CACQVKRSEKLFF. The CDR3 DNA is TGTGCCTGCCAAGTGAAGAGGAGTGAAAAACTGTTTTTT.